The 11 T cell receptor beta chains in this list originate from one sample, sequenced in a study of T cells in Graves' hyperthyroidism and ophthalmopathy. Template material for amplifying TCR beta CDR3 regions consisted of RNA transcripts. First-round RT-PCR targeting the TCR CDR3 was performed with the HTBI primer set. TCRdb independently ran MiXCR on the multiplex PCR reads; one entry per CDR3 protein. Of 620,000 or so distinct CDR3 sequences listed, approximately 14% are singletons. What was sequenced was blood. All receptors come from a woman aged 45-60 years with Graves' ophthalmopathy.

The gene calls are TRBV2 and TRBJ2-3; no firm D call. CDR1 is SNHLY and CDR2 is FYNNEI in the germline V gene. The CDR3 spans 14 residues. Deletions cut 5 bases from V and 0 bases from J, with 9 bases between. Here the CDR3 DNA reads TGTGCCAGCAGTTATATAACTAGCACAGATACGCAGTATTTT. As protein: CASSYITSTDTQYF. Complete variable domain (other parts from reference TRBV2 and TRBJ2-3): EPEVTQTPSHQVTQMGQEVILRCVPISNHLYFYWYRQILGQKVEFLVSFYNNEISEKSEIFDDQFSVERPDGSNFTLKIRSTKLEDSAMYFCASSYITSTDTQYFGPGTRLTVL.

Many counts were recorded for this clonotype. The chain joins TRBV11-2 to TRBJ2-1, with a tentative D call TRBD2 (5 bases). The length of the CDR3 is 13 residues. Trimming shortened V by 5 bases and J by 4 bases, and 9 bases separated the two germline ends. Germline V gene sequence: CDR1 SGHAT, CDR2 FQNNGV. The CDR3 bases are TGTGCCAGCAGCGGGAGTGGGTACAATGAGCAGTTCTTC. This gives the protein CASSGSGYNEQFF.

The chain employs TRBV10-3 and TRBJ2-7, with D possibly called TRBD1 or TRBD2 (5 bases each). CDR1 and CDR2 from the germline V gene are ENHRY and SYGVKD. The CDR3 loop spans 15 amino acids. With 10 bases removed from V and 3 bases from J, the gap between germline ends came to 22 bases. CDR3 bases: TGTGCCACAGTAGCGAGGGGTGTACTCCACTACGAGCAGTACTTC. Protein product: CATVARGVLHYEQYF.

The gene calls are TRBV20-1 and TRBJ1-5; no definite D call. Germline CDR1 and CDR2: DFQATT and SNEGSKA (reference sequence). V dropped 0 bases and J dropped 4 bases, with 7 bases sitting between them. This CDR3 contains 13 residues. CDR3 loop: CSARDRLNQPQHF. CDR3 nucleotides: TGCAGTGCTAGAGATCGTCTTAATCAGCCCCAGCATTTT.

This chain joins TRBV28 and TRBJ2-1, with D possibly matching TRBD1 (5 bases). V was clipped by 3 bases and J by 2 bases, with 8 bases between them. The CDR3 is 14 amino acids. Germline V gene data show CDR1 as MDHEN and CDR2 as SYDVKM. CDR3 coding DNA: TGTGCCAGCAGTTTTAGCAGGGCCTACAATGAGCAGTTCTTC. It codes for CASSFSRAYNEQFF.

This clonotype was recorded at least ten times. This CDR3 is CASSPIPGLSPHPNEQFF. The CDR3, as DNA: TGTGCCAGCAGTCCGATCCCGGGGCTTTCCCCCCACCCCAATGAGCAGTTCTTC. This rearrangement joins TRBV2 to TRBJ2-1, with D perhaps TRBD1 or TRBD2 (5 bases each). Germline V gives CDR1 SNHLY, CDR2 FYNNEI. V dropped 5 bases and J dropped 6 bases, with 26 bases sitting between them. CDR3 size: 18 residues.

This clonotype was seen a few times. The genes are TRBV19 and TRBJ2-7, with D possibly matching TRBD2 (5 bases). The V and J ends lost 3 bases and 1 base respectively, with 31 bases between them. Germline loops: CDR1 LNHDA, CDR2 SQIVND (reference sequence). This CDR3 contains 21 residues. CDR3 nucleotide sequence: TGTGCCAGTAGTATTGGGCCCGGGGAGACAAGGCCGAACCCTGGATCCTACGAGCAGTACTTC. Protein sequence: CASSIGPGETRPNPGSYEQYF. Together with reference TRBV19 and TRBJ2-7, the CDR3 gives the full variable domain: DGGITQSPKYLFRKEGQNVTLSCEQNLNHDAMYWYRQDPGQGLRLIYYSQIVNDFQKGDIAEGYSVSREKKESFPLTVTSAQKNPTAFYLCASSIGPGETRPNPGSYEQYFGPGTRLTVT.

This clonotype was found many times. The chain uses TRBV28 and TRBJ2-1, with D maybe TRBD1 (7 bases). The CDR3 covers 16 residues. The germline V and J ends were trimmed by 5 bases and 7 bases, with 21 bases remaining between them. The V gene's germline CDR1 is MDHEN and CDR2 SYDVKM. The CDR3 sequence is CASSIPTGDFLNEQFF. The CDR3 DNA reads TGTGCCAGCAGTATCCCCACAGGGGACTTTCTAAATGAGCAGTTCTTC.

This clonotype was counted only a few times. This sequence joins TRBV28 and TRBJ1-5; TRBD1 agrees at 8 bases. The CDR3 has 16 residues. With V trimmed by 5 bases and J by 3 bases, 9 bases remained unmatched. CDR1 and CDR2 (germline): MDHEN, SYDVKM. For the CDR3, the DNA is TGTGCCAGCAGTCCGGACAGGGCAAGGAACAATCAGCCCCAGCATTTT. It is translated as CASSPDRARNNQPQHF. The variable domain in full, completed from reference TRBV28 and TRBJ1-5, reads DVKVTQSSRYLVKRTGEKVFLECVQDMDHENMFWYRQDPGLGLRLIYFSYDVKMKEKGDIPEGYSVSREKKERFSLILESASTNQTSMYLCASSPDRARNNQPQHFGDGTRLSIL.

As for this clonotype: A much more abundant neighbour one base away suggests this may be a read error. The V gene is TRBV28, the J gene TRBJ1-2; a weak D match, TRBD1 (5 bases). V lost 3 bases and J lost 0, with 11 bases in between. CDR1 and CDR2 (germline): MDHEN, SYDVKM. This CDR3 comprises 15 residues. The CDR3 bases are TGTGCCAGCAGTTTCGGACACCCGTCTAACTATGGCTACACCTTC. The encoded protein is CASSFGHPSNYGYTF.

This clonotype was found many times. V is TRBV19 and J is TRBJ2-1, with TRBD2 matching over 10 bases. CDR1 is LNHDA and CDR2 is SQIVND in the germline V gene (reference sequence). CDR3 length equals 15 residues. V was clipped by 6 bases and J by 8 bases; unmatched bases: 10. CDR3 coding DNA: TGTGCCAGTAGAAAACTAGCGGGACCCACAGATGAGCAGTTCTTC. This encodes CASRKLAGPTDEQFF.